Below are 13 T cell receptor gamma chains sequenced from a single sample in a study of gammadelta T cells in human blood. TCRdb reapplied CATT to the RT-PCR reads. The top ten clones hold around 18% of a sample with a few hundred gamma-chain clones, 3% to 4% of them seen once. Sequencing input: non-Vgamma9Vdelta2 gamma-delta T cells from adult blood. The receptors shown here come from a human donor.

The genes are TRGV2 and TRGJ1 or TRGJ2. The germline V gene has CDR1 EGSNGY and CDR2 YDSYNSKV. This CDR3 is 16 amino acids long. With V trimmed by 0 bases and J by 4 bases, 12 bases remained unmatched. DNA for the CDR3: TGTGCCACCTGGGACGGGCTTCGCCTCGAATATTATAAGAAACTCTTT. Protein: CATWDGLRLEYYKKLF.

The chain combines TRGV3 with TRGJ1 or TRGJ2. CDR3 length: 10 amino acids. Germline V gene sequence: CDR1 VTNTFY, CDR2 YDVSTARD (reference sequence). V lost 6 bases and J lost 7; bases outside the gene matches: 3. The CDR3 coding sequence is TGTGCCACCTGGCTATATAAGAAACTCTTT. As protein: CATWLYKKLF.

A word on this clone: A junction end diverges from the germline sequence, so it may reflect a read error. This rearrangement joins TRGV4 to TRGJ1 or TRGJ2. CDR1 and CDR2 from the germline V gene are EGSTGY and YDSYTSSV. The CDR3 length is 12 residues. The CDR3 DNA reads TGTACCACCTGGGATGGTCCATATAAGAAACTCTTT. Its translation: CTTWDGPYKKLF.

This clone is medium-sized in the sample. A junction boundary mismatches the germline segment, possibly from a read error. The J gene is TRGJ1 or TRGJ2, the V gene TRGV2. The CDR3 runs to 13 residues. The germline gives CDR1 EGSNGY, CDR2 YDSYNSKV. The CDR3 nucleotides read TGTGCCACCTGGGACGAGACTTATGATAAGAAACTCTTT. It encodes CATWDETYDKKLF.

The V and J genes are TRGV2 and TRGJ1 or TRGJ2. The CDR3 covers 13 residues. CDR1 is EGSNGY and CDR2 is YDSYNSKV in the germline V gene. J gave up 1 base and V 2 bases, and 2 bases lay outside the gene matches. CDR3 sequence (DNA): TGTGCCACCTGGGACGCCAATTATTATAAGAAACTCTTT. As protein: CATWDANYYKKLF.

As to this clone: TCRdb attributes to this sequence the protein of a much larger clone, which differs from the DNA translation at residue 4; a read error is likely, and the protein displayed is translated from the DNA. This chain uses TRGV2 with TRGJ1 or TRGJ2. CDR3 size: 13 residues. CDR1 EGSNGY and CDR2 YDSYNSKV come from the germline V gene. The chain's CDR3 is CATRDGLNYKKLF. The CDR3 region has the DNA TGTGCCACCCGGGACGGGCTAAACTATAAGAAACTCTTT.

By share, this clone counts as large. Distinct nucleotide sequences in the sample also encode this CDR3. This chain connects TRGV4 to TRGJ1 or TRGJ2. This CDR3 has 13 amino acids. With 1 base clipped from V and 4 bases from J, the junction kept 4 bases outside the gene matches. From germline, CDR1 is EGSTGY and CDR2 YDSYTSSV. Here the CDR3 DNA reads TGTGCCACCTGGGATGGCCGCTATTATAAGAAACTCTTT. It is translated as CATWDGRYYKKLF.

This clone showed up just a few times. This may stem from a read error, because a much larger clone lies one nucleotide away. The chain is built from TRGV2 and TRGJ1 or TRGJ2. CDR1 is EGSNGY and CDR2 is YDSYNSKV in the germline V gene. The CDR3 sequence is 17 residues long. CDR3 residues: CTTWDGRSSENYYKKLF. DNA for the CDR3: TGTACCACCTGGGACGGGCGGAGTAGTGAGAATTATTATAAGAAACTCTTT.

By share, this clone counts as large (0.1 to 1%). The chain joins TRGV8 to TRGJ1 or TRGJ2. This CDR3 contains 15 residues. Losses at the gene ends were 0 bases for V and 0 bases for J; bases not matched to a gene: 5. CDR1 is VENAVY and CDR2 is YDSYNSRV in the germline V gene. DNA for the CDR3: TGTGCCACCTGGGATAGGCGACCGAATTATTATAAGAAACTCTTT. Its protein is CATWDRRPNYYKKLF.

This clone is categorized as large. The V and J genes are TRGV2 and TRGJ1 or TRGJ2. The CDR3 consists of 15 residues. Germline assignment: CDR1 EGSNGY and CDR2 YDSYNSKV. V dropped 0 bases and J dropped 1; count of bases not matched to a gene: 6. CDR3 nucleotide sequence: TGTGCCACCTGGGACGGGCGAATTAATTATTATAAGAAACTCTTT. The encoded protein is CATWDGRINYYKKLF.

As regards this clone: A far larger clone lies a single base away; this is likely a read error. No call exists for the J gene, whereas the V gene is TRGV4. CDR1 EGSTGY and CDR2 YDSYTSSV come from the germline V gene. The length of the CDR3 is 17 residues. This CDR3 is CATWDGWKRTNYYKKLF. The DNA of the CDR3 is TGTGCCACCTGGGATGGCTGGAAAAGGACGAATTATTATAAGAAGCTCTTT.

This sequence joins TRGV2 and TRGJP2. V was clipped by 0 bases and J by 6 bases; unmatched bases: 4. Germline CDR1 EGSNGY, CDR2 YDSYNSKV. The CDR3 extends over 14 amino acids. CDR3 coding DNA: TGTGCCACCTGGGACGGGCCCCGTGATTGGATCAAGACGTTT. Its protein product is CATWDGPRDWIKTF.

In this sample, this clone turned up a few times. For this DNA, TCRdb reports the protein of a much larger clone, which diverges at residue 11, most likely from a read error; the protein presented here is translated directly from the DNA. J is TRGJ1 or TRGJ2 and V is TRGV4. This CDR3 spans 13 amino acids. Germline-derived CDR1 and CDR2 are EGSTGY and YDSYTSSV. This chain's CDR3 is CATWDGRYYKNLF. The CDR3, as DNA: TGTGCCACCTGGGATGGCCGCTATTATAAGAACCTCTTT.